What follows are 32 T cell receptor beta chains derived from one specimen sequenced in a study of T cell repertoires in cytomegalovirus infection. Their target antigens are unknown. Each CDR3 protein gets one entry after TCRdb re-called the reads with MiXCR. The sample has around 430,000 distinct CDR3 sequences, approximately 40% seen once. This specimen consisted of cultured PBMCs, obtained from culture after CMV antigen stimulation. The receptors were gathered from a human donor in good health (CMV status not recorded). Some clones in this sample may be carry-over from other donors' samples.

V usage is TRBV5-4 and J usage is TRBJ2-3; either TRBD1 or TRBD2 may fit D (5 bases each). CDR1 is SGHNT and CDR2 is YYREEE in the germline V gene (reference sequence). V was trimmed by 1 base and J by 5 bases, leaving 11 bases between them. The CDR3 length is 14 residues. CDR3 region: CASSLFGGVDTQYF. The DNA of the CDR3 is TGTGCCAGCAGCTTGTTTGGGGGAGTAGATACGCAGTATTTT.

The chain joins TRBV12-3 or TRBV12-4 to TRBJ2-1; tentatively, D is TRBD1 or TRBD2 (5 bases each). V was clipped by 7 bases and J by 9 bases, with 13 bases between them. The CDR3 runs 12 residues. CDR3 residues: CASTGTPGEQFF. CDR3 coding DNA: TGTGCCAGCACCGGGACCCCCGGTGAGCAGTTCTTC.

The chain joins TRBV19 to TRBJ1-3; a possible D gene is TRBD1 (5 bases). The CDR3 is 13 amino acids. Trimming left V 7 bases short and J 10 bases short, with 17 bases between. CDR1 and CDR2 (germline): LNHDA, SQIVND (reference sequence). The CDR3: CASTELQGTTIYF. The CDR3 DNA sequence: TGTGCCAGTACCGAACTTCAGGGAACTACCATATATTTT.

This clonotype was found a few times. The chain links TRBV11-1 to TRBJ2-3, with TRBD2 identical over 11 bases. Germline-derived CDR1 and CDR2 are SGHAT and FQDESV (reference sequence). Unmatched junction bases numbered 13, after V lost 5 bases and J lost 6 bases. This CDR3 is 17 amino acids long. CDR3 region: CASSPTSGGRVGDTQYF. The DNA for the CDR3 is TGTGCCAGCAGCCCTACTAGCGGGGGCCGAGTAGGGGATACGCAGTATTTT.

V usage is TRBV11-2 and J usage is TRBJ2-1; 14 positions match TRBD2. The germline gives CDR1 SGHAT, CDR2 FQNNGV. V was pared by 9 bases and J by 5 bases, with 12 bases of the junction left unmatched. The CDR3 has 17 amino acids. CDR3 bases: TGTGCCAGTCGGACTAGCGGGAGGCGTGCGAGTGACAATGAGCAGTTCTTC. It encodes CASRTSGRRASDNEQFF.

The J gene is TRBJ2-1, the V gene TRBV15; no firm D call. In germline, CDR1 is LNHNV, CDR2 YYDKDF (reference sequence). The CDR3 consists of 12 residues. V lost 1 base and J 10 bases, leaving 8 bases between the germline ends. In DNA, the CDR3 is TGTGCCACCAGCAGAGGGGCGCGCGAGCAGTTCTTC. Residues: CATSRGAREQFF.

This chain joins TRBV7-9 and TRBJ1-1; D possibly corresponds to TRBD1 (5 bases). V lost 8 bases to trimming and J lost 4 bases, with 32 bases between them. CDR1 and CDR2 from the germline V gene are SEHNR and FQNEAQ (reference sequence). This CDR3 comprises 19 residues. CDR3 residues: CASGIRGRGVNSVRTEAFF. The CDR3 DNA reads as TGTGCCAGCGGGATAAGGGGACGGGGCGTGAATTCCGTACGCACTGAAGCTTTCTTT.

There are a few counts of this clonotype. CDR3 nucleotides: TGTGCCACCAGCAGGAGGGCCGGCACAGATACGCAGTATTTT. As protein: CATSRRAGTDTQYF. The rearrangement uses TRBV15 and TRBJ2-3; D may be TRBD2 (5 bases). CDR3 size: 14 residues. Germline lookup yields CDR1 LNHNV and CDR2 YYDKDF (reference sequence). Trimming stripped 3 bases from V and 1 base from J, with 8 bases between.

The rearrangement uses TRBV7-9 and TRBJ2-7; no firm D call. Germline lookup yields CDR1 SEHNR and CDR2 FQNEAQ (reference sequence). This CDR3 is 15 amino acids long. Trimming removed 5 bases from V and 0 bases from J, with 14 bases in between. The CDR3 loop is CASSHIPAVSYEQYF. DNA for the CDR3: TGTGCCAGCAGCCACATCCCGGCGGTCTCCTACGAGCAGTACTTC.

The rearrangement joins TRBV28 to TRBJ1-3; TRBD1 might be the D (6 bases). CDR1 and CDR2 (germline): MDHEN, SYDVKM. Trimming left V 3 bases short and J 0 bases short, with 12 bases between. The length of the CDR3 is 16 residues. The DNA of the CDR3 is TGTGCCAGCAGTTTCGGGGGGCCTATCTCTGGAAACACCATATATTTT. Translating it yields CASSFGGPISGNTIYF.

V is TRBV18 and J is TRBJ1-3, with TRBD1 matching 9 bases. Germline V gene lookup returns CDR1 KGHSH and CDR2 LQKENI. This CDR3 has 16 amino acids. V lost 2 bases and J lost 1; bases outside the gene matches: 3. The CDR3 here is CASSPAGQGSGNTIYF. CDR3 DNA sequence: TGTGCCAGCTCACCAGCGGGACAGGGTTCTGGAAACACCATATATTTT.

This sequence joins TRBV7-2 and TRBJ2-7, with D unresolved. Between the trimmed V and J ends, which lost 4 bases and 0 bases, there was a span of 13 bases. This CDR3 is 15 amino acids long. Germline V CDR1 and CDR2: SGHTA, FQGNSA. Here the CDR3 reads CASSYSGLGSYEQYF. Written as DNA, the CDR3 is TGTGCCAGCAGCTATAGTGGCCTCGGCTCCTACGAGCAGTACTTC.

Points on this clonotype: This may arise from a read error, as a much more abundant clone is one base away. The rearrangement uses TRBV7-2 and TRBJ2-7; D possibly matches TRBD1 or TRBD2 (5 bases each). The germline CDR1 and CDR2 sequences are SGHTA and FQGNSA. Trimming cost V 1 base and J 3 bases, with 10 bases left between them. The CDR3 spans 14 residues. This CDR3 is CASSLEGSYYEQYF. The DNA for the CDR3 is TGTGCCAGCAGCTTAGAGGGGAGCTACTACGAGCAGTACTTC.

The V gene is TRBV20-1, the J gene TRBJ2-1; TRBD2 aligns across 9 bases. The CDR3 length is 15 residues. Germline loops: CDR1 DFQATT, CDR2 SNEGSKA (reference sequence). V gave up 7 bases and J gave up 7 bases; unmatched junction bases: 14. In DNA, the CDR3 is TGCAGTGTGGCGCGGGAGGGCAGGGGGACGAATGAGCAGTTCTTC. Its protein product is CSVAREGRGTNEQFF.

The table lists this clonotype with a few counts. The chain carries TRBV7-6 and TRBJ1-2, with 10 bases lining up with TRBD1. CDR3 length equals 14 residues. V trimming: 3 bases; J trimming: 7 bases; junction bases outside the gene matches: 5. Germline values: CDR1 SGHVS, CDR2 FNYEAQ. CDR3 sequence (DNA): TGTGCCAGCAGCTTGGACGGGACAGGGGCTGGCTACACCTTC. Encoded protein: CASSLDGTGAGYTF.

The V call is TRBV6-4, the J call TRBJ1-5, with D unclear. The germline V gene encodes CDR1 MRHNA and CDR2 SNTAGT. Trimming took 3 bases from V and 6 from J, leaving 3 bases between them. The CDR3 contains 11 residues. The CDR3 DNA reads TGTGCCAGCAGTGAAGGTCAGCCCCAGCATTTT. It translates to CASSEGQPQHF.

The chain employs TRBV6-5 and TRBJ2-1; no definite D call. V lost 7 bases to trimming and J lost 0 bases, with 13 bases between them. CDR3 length: 15 residues. Germline V gene lookup returns CDR1 MNHEY and CDR2 SVGAGI. For the CDR3, the DNA is TGTGCCAGCACTAAGGGTGTCTTCTCCTACAATGAGCAGTTCTTC. Translating it yields CASTKGVFSYNEQFF.

This clonotype was recorded a few times. The chain carries TRBV4-1 and TRBJ1-2; the match to TRBD1 covers 7 bases. V lost 4 bases to trimming and J lost 2 bases; unmatched junction nucleotides: 10. This CDR3 is built from 16 residues. In germline, CDR1 is MGHRA, CDR2 YSYEKL. The CDR3, as DNA: TGCGCCAGCAGCCCCACGGGACAGACCCTAAACTATGGCTACACCTTC. It yields the protein CASSPTGQTLNYGYTF.

This clonotype was observed many times. The chain recombines TRBV7-2 with TRBJ2-5, with 10 positions matching TRBD2. V gave up 3 bases and J gave up 3 bases; unmatched junction bases: 7. The CDR3 spans 16 residues. Germline V gene data show CDR1 as SGHTA and CDR2 as FQGNSA. DNA of the CDR3: TGTGCCAGCAGCTTCACACAGCGGGGGGGGAAAGAGACCCAGTACTTC. Translated, it gives CASSFTQRGGKETQYF.

This clonotype was counted at least ten times. The V call is TRBV7-2, the J call TRBJ2-1; D is ambiguous. The germline V and J ends were trimmed by 5 bases and 3 bases, with 5 bases remaining between them. This CDR3 contains 12 residues. Germline V gene lookup returns CDR1 SGHTA and CDR2 FQGNSA. The DNA for the CDR3 is TGTGCCAGCAGCCCTCGCTACAATGAGCAGTTCTTC. It codes for CASSPRYNEQFF.

The V and J genes are TRBV20-1 and TRBJ2-5; perhaps TRBD1 as D (5 bases). In germline, CDR1 is DFQATT, CDR2 SNEGSKA (reference sequence). Trimming took off 6 bases at V and 5 bases at J, with 16 bases between the two ends. CDR3 size: 13 residues. CDR3 residues: CSANSGWWETQYF. CDR3 DNA: TGCAGTGCCAACTCAGGGTGGTGGGAGACCCAGTACTTC.

J is TRBJ2-1 and V is TRBV20-1, with 8 bases aligning to TRBD1. From germline, CDR1 is DFQATT and CDR2 SNEGSKA (reference sequence). The CDR3 totals 13 residues. V dropped 2 bases and J dropped 6; count of bases not matched to a gene: 3. The CDR3 loop is CSARQGAGNEQFF. The CDR3 DNA follows: TGCAGTGCTAGACAGGGGGCTGGCAATGAGCAGTTCTTC.

This clonotype was seen only once. The gene calls are TRBV19 and TRBJ1-1; maybe TRBD1 (5 bases). Germline assignment: CDR1 LNHDA and CDR2 SQIVND (reference sequence). The CDR3 is made up of 14 amino acids. V was pared by 7 bases and J by 1 base, with 13 bases between. CDR3 region: CASTPGLGNTEAFF. In DNA, the CDR3 is TGTGCCAGTACCCCAGGGTTGGGGAACACTGAAGCTTTCTTT.

The chain uses TRBV12-3 or TRBV12-4 and TRBJ1-4, with 9 bases aligning to TRBD1. There are 17 residues in the CDR3. With 2 bases clipped from V and 6 bases from J, the junction kept 10 bases outside the gene matches. CDR3 coding DNA: TGTGCCAGCAGTTTATACCTTCCGGGACAGGGCTATGAAAAACTGTTTTTT. This gives the protein CASSLYLPGQGYEKLFF.

The genes are TRBV2 and TRBJ1-1; D ambiguous. This CDR3 comprises 13 residues. CDR1 is SNHLY and CDR2 is FYNNEI in the germline V gene. Trimming cost V 8 bases and J 3 bases, with 13 bases left between them. CDR3 nucleotide sequence: TGTGCCAGCGGAACGGACGGGTACACTGAAGCTTTCTTT. It yields the protein CASGTDGYTEAFF.

This clonotype was seen more than once but under ten times. The chain joins TRBV7-9 to TRBJ1-1; 9 bases agree with TRBD1. The CDR3 is made up of 13 amino acids. Germline values: CDR1 SEHNR, CDR2 FQNEAQ (reference sequence). With 5 bases clipped from V and 7 bases from J, the junction kept 5 bases outside the gene matches. The CDR3 DNA sequence: TGTGCCAGCAGCGAACGGACAGGGGATGAAGCTTTCTTT. Amino acids: CASSERTGDEAFF.

The chain combines TRBV4-1 with TRBJ1-2; D call uncertain. In germline, CDR1 is MGHRA, CDR2 YSYEKL. The CDR3 runs 17 residues. V was clipped by 1 base and J by 8 bases, with 23 bases between them. The CDR3 reads CASSQALWTEHARGYTF. The CDR3 DNA sequence: TGCGCCAGCAGCCAAGCCTTGTGGACGGAGCACGCGAGGGGCTACACCTTC.

V usage is TRBV18 and J usage is TRBJ1-1; perhaps TRBD1 as D (5 bases). In germline, CDR1 is KGHSH, CDR2 LQKENI. The CDR3 spans 14 residues. V was pared by 6 bases and J by 5 bases, with 16 bases between. CDR3 region: CASSPGGGWTEAFF. The CDR3 bases are TGTGCCAGCTCGCCCGGGGGGGGTTGGACTGAAGCTTTCTTT.

This chain links TRBV7-2 with TRBJ2-5; no clear D. Trimming shortened V by 4 bases and J by 5 bases, and 11 bases separated the two germline ends. This CDR3 is 13 amino acids long. Germline V CDR1 and CDR2: SGHTA, FQGNSA. The chain's CDR3 is CASSSLMVETQYF. The CDR3 bases are TGTGCCAGCAGCTCCCTAATGGTGGAGACCCAGTACTTC.

This clonotype was detected only a few times. The J gene is TRBJ2-7, the V gene TRBV12-3 or TRBV12-4; D perhaps matches TRBD1 (5 bases). Trimming removed 5 bases from V and 5 bases from J, with 16 bases in between. This CDR3 is built from 14 residues. The CDR3 is CASSPTGPYDEQYF. CDR3 bases: TGTGCCAGCAGTCCCACAGGCCCCTACGACGAGCAGTACTTC.

This chain joins TRBV11-2 and TRBJ2-7; TRBD1 agrees at 7 bases. The CDR3 is made up of 15 amino acids. Germline lookup yields CDR1 SGHAT and CDR2 FQNNGV. After removal of 2 bases from V and 2 bases from J, the junction contained 6 bases not matched to a gene. CDR3: CASSLFWTGPYEQYF. The CDR3 bases are TGTGCCAGCAGCTTATTTTGGACAGGCCCCTACGAGCAGTACTTC.

Of note for this clonotype: One junction end disagrees with the germline gene, perhaps due to a read error. The rearrangement joins TRBV12-3 or TRBV12-4 to TRBJ2-7; D gene unclear. This CDR3 has 13 residues. CDR3 loop: CASSFGRAYEKYF. In DNA, the CDR3 is TGTGCCAGCAGTTTCGGTCGAGCCTACGAGAAGTACTTC.